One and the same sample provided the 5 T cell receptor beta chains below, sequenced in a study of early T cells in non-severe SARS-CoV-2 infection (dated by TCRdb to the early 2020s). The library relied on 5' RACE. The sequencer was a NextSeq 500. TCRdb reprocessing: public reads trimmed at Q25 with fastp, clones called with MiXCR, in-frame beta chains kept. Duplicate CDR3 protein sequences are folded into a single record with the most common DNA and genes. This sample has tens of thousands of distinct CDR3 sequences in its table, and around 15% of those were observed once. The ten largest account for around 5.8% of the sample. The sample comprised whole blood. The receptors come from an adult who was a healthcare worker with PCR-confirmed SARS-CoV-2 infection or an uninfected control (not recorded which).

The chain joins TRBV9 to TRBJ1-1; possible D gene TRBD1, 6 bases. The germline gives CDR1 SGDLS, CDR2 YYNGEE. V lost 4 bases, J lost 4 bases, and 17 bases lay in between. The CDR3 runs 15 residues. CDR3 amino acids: CASSPEGGWGTEAFF. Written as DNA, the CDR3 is TGTGCCAGCAGCCCAGAGGGGGGGTGGGGCACTGAAGCTTTCTTT.

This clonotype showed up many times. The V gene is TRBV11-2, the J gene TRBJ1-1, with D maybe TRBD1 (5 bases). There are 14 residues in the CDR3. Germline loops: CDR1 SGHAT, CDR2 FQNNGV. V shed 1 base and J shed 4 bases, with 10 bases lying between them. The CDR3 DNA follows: TGTGCCAGCAGCTTAGTGGGGGAAACCACTGAAGCTTTCTTT. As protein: CASSLVGETTEAFF.

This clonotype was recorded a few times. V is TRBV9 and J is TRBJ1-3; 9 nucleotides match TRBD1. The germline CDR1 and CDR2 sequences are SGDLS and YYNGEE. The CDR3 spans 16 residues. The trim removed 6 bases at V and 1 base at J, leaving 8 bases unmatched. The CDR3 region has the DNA TGTGCCAGCACTCTCGGGACAGGGTATTCTGGAAACACCATATATTTT. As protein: CASTLGTGYSGNTIYF.

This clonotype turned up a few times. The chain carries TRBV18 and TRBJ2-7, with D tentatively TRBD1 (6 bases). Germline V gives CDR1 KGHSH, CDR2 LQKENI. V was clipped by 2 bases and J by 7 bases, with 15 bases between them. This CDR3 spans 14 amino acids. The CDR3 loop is CASSPSTGFGEQYF. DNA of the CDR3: TGTGCCAGCTCACCATCTACAGGGTTTGGGGAGCAGTACTTC.

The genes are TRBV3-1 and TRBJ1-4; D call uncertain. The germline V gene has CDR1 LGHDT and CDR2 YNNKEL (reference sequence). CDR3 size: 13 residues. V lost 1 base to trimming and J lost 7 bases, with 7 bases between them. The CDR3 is CASSQVDGEKLFF. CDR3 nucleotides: TGTGCCAGCAGCCAAGTAGACGGTGAAAAACTGTTTTTT. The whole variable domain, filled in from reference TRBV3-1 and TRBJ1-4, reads DTAVSQTPKYLVTQMGNDKSIKCEQNLGHDTMYWYKQDSKKFLKIMFSYNNKELIINETVPNRFSPKSPDKAHLNLHINSLELGDSAVYFCASSQVDGEKLFFGSGTQLSVL.